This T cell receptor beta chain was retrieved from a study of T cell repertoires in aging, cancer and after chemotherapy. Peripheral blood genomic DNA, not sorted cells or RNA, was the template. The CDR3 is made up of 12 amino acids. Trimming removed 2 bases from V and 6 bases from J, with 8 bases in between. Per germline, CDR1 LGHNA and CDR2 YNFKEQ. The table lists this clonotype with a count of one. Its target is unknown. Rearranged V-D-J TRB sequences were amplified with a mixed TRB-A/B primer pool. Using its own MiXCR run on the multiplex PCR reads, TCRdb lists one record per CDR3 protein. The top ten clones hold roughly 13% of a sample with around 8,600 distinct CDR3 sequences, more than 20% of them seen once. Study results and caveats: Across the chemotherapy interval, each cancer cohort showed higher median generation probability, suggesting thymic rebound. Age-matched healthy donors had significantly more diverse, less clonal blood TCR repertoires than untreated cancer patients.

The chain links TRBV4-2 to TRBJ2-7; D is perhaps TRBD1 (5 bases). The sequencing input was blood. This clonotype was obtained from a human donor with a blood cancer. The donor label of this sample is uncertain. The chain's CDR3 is CASSQQGTEQYF. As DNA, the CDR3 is TGTGCCAGCAGCCAACAGGGAACCGAGCAGTACTTC.